The rows below give T cell receptor beta chains drawn from one sample of a study of shared clonotypes between healthy human individuals. Here immunoSEQ multiplex PCR was the method, and the copy in TCRdb shows in-frame clones only, minus some. The sample contains some 2.3 million clones, about 92% of which appear only once. Input material: naive CD4+ T cells from PBMCs. All receptors derive from a man aged 18 to 29 in good health. Some clones in this sample may be carry-over from other donors' samples. Both conserved end residues are part of each CDR3. The D gene is left open where the match is weak. The size field is filled for only some rows; it gives once, few, many or a size class.

v_gene,j_gene,d_gene,abundance,CDR3nt,CDR3aa
TRBV4-1,TRBJ2-7,.,.,TGCGCCAGCAGCCGGACTGAATACTACGAGCAGTACTTC,CASSRTEYYEQYF
TRBV5-1,TRBJ2-5,.,.,TGCGCCAGCAGCATTGGACCCGGAGGAGAGACCCAGTACTTC,CASSIGPGGETQYF
TRBV7-2,TRBJ2-1,TRBD1,.,TGTGCCAGCAGCCCCAGGGGGCGCAGTGATGAGCAGTTCTTC,CASSPRGRSDEQFF
TRBV11-3,TRBJ2-7,.,.,TGTGCCAGCAGCCCAGTGGTGGCCTACGAGCAGTACTTC,CASSPVVAYEQYF
TRBV4-1,TRBJ2-3,TRBD2,once,TGCGCCAGCAGCCAGCGGGAGGGCCCTGGTGGAGATACGCAGTATTTT,CASSQREGPGGDTQYF
TRBV14,TRBJ2-1,TRBD2,.,TGTGCCAGCAGCCTTGGACTAGCGGTAGGGGTAGATGAGCAGTTCTTC,CASSLGLAVGVDEQFF
TRBV4-3,TRBJ2-5,.,.,TGCGCCAGCAGCCAAGACAGGGGTTTGGGGACCCAGTACTTC,CASSQDRGLGTQYF
TRBV7-2,TRBJ1-4,.,.,TGTGCCAGCAGCGAGCAGGGCGCTCACTACACGGCTGAAAAACTGTTTTTT,CASSEQGAHYTAEKLFF
TRBV5-6,TRBJ2-1,.,once,TGTGCCAGCAGCTTTGATGGGGGAGGCGGGAATGAGCAGTTCTTC,CASSFDGGGGNEQFF
TRBV6-4,TRBJ1-2,TRBD1,.,TGTGCCAGCAGGAATCAGGGGGGAGAGGGCTACACCTTC,CASRNQGGEGYTF
TRBV11-2,TRBJ2-6,.,.,TGTGCCAGCAGCTCAGAAGGGGGTCCTGGGGCCAACGTCCTGACTTTC,CASSSEGGPGANVLTF
TRBV10-3,TRBJ1-1,TRBD1,.,TGTGCCATCAGTGAGTCACCGGGACAGGGGACTGAAGCTTTCTTT,CAISESPGQGTEAFF
TRBV28,TRBJ1-5,.,.,TGTGCCAGCAGTGCCCCAAATCAGCCCCAGCATTTT,CASSAPNQPQHF
TRBV19,TRBJ2-7,TRBD1,.,TGTGCCAGTAGTAGCGGCCGAGGGACAGGGTCCTCCTACGAGCAGTACTTC,CASSSGRGTGSSYEQYF
TRBV7-2,TRBJ2-3,TRBD2,.,TGTGCCAGCAGCTTATTGGGACTAGCGGGAGGGCCGGGAGATACGCAGTATTTT,CASSLLGLAGGPGDTQYF
TRBV2,TRBJ2-3,TRBD2,.,TGTGCCATTATAGCGGGAGGGTCCACAGATACGCAGTATTTT,CAIIAGGSTDTQYF
TRBV19,TRBJ1-5,TRBD1,few,TGTGCCAGTGCTCAGGGGGGCGGTCAGCCCCAGCATTTT,CASAQGGGQPQHF
TRBV29-1,TRBJ2-7,.,.,TGCAGCGTTGGTCGAGGGCTTGACTACGAGCAGTACTTC,CSVGRGLDYEQYF
TRBV11-2,TRBJ2-1,TRBD2,few,TGTGCCAGCAGCTGGGGGGGTTACAATGAGCAGTTCTTC,CASSWGGYNEQFF
TRBV6-6,TRBJ1-2,.,.,TGTGCCAGCAGCCCCGGCGGCTATGGCTACACCTTC,CASSPGGYGYTF
TRBV25-1,TRBJ2-1,TRBD2,.,TGTGCCAGCAGTGACTCGAGACAGGGACTAGCGGGAGCAGGGGAGCAGTTCTTC,CASSDSRQGLAGAGEQFF
TRBV19,TRBJ1-1,TRBD1,.,TGTGCCAGTAGTATACAGGGGGGAGAAGCTTTCTTT,CASSIQGGEAFF
TRBV5-1,TRBJ2-7,TRBD1,once,TGCGCCAGCAGCTTGGAGGGACAGGGAGGCAACGAGCAGTACTTC,CASSLEGQGGNEQYF
TRBV15,TRBJ2-5,TRBD2,.,TGTGCCACCAGCCCCGGGGGGTTCCAAGAGACCCAGTACTTC,CATSPGGFQETQYF
TRBV4-3,TRBJ2-7,.,.,TGCGCCAGCAGCCAAGAATTCGCTCAATCCTACGAGCAGTACTTC,CASSQEFAQSYEQYF
TRBV4-1,TRBJ2-2,.,.,TGCGCCAGCGGACCGAACACCGGGGAGCTGTTTTTT,CASGPNTGELFF
TRBV18,TRBJ1-5,.,.,TGTGCCAGCTCAGACCAAGGGGGCAATCAGCCCCAGCATTTT,CASSDQGGNQPQHF
TRBV27,TRBJ2-1,TRBD2,.,TGTGCCAGCAGACTAGCGGGAGGTAACACCTACAATGAGCAGTTCTTC,CASRLAGGNTYNEQFF
TRBV7-6,TRBJ2-7,TRBD1,few,TGTGCCAGCAGCTTAGCCGGGACAGGGGGCTACGAGCAGTACTTC,CASSLAGTGGYEQYF
TRBV4-1,TRBJ1-3,TRBD1,.,TGCGCCAGCAGCCCCCTTGGAGACAGGGGGAAAGGAAACACCATATATTTT,CASSPLGDRGKGNTIYF
TRBV7-8,TRBJ1-1,.,.,TGTGCCAGCAGCGGTCTCCTTTGGGGGGAGAACACTGAAGCTTTCTTT,CASSGLLWGENTEAFF
TRBV10-3,TRBJ2-7,TRBD1,.,TGTGCCATCAGGGGACAGACCTACGAGCAGTACTTC,CAIRGQTYEQYF
TRBV6-5,TRBJ1-1,.,once,TGTGCCAGCAGCGGCAGAGTGAACACTGAAGCTTTCTTT,CASSGRVNTEAFF
TRBV7-8,TRBJ2-1,.,.,TGTGCCAGCAGCACTCAACCGGACAATGAGCAGTTCTTC,CASSTQPDNEQFF
TRBV5-1,TRBJ2-7,.,once,TGCGCCAGCAGCTTGGAGATCTCCTTTGCCGAGCAGTACTTC,CASSLEISFAEQYF
TRBV6-6,TRBJ1-4,TRBD1,.,TGTGCCAGCAGCTCATCGGGACAGGCTCATGAAAAACTGTTTTTT,CASSSSGQAHEKLFF
TRBV19,TRBJ1-3,.,.,TGTGCCAGTAGTATAATGGGCGGAACTGGAAACACCATATATTTT,CASSIMGGTGNTIYF
TRBV6-5,TRBJ2-1,.,.,TGTGCCAGCAGTTACAAGCCAGCGAGAACCTACAATGAGCAGTTCTTC,CASSYKPARTYNEQFF
TRBV30,TRBJ1-3,.,once,TGTGCCTGGAGTGGGGTTCTCTCTGGAAACACCATATATTTT,CAWSGVLSGNTIYF
TRBV5-4,TRBJ1-2,.,.,TGTGCCAGCAGTCGCACAGGAGGCTATGGCTACACCTTC,CASSRTGGYGYTF
TRBV6-1,TRBJ1-4,.,.,TGTGCCAGCAGTCGTGCTGGCTCCAATGAAAAACTGTTTTTT,CASSRAGSNEKLFF
TRBV27,TRBJ1-1,.,.,TGTGCCAGCAGTTTATCGGGTCTGAACACTGAAGCTTTCTTT,CASSLSGLNTEAFF
TRBV28,TRBJ2-1,TRBD2,once,TGTGCCAGCAGTTCCCCACTAGCGGACTTCTACAATGAGCAGTTCTTC,CASSSPLADFYNEQFF
TRBV27,TRBJ1-4,.,.,TGTGCCAGCAGTTTATCCCGGTTTGAAAAACTGTTTTTT,CASSLSRFEKLFF
TRBV9,TRBJ1-5,.,.,TGTGCCAGCAGCCCAAGTCCGGGCTCCAATCAGCCCCAGCATTTT,CASSPSPGSNQPQHF
TRBV9,TRBJ2-7,.,.,TGTGCCAGCAGCGTAATGGACAGACGATCCGAGCAGTACTTC,CASSVMDRRSEQYF
TRBV18,TRBJ2-2,.,once,TGTGCCAGCTCACCGGTCCAATTGCGATCGAACACCGGGGAGCTGTTTTTT,CASSPVQLRSNTGELFF
TRBV6-5,TRBJ1-2,.,.,TGTGCCAGCAAAAAGACAGGAGGGAACTATGGCTACACCTTC,CASKKTGGNYGYTF
TRBV4-3,TRBJ2-1,.,.,TGCGCCAGCAGCCAAGGCGGGCGCACTTACAATGAGCAGTTCTTC,CASSQGGRTYNEQFF
TRBV30,TRBJ2-7,.,.,TGTGCCTGGACGAAATCTTTCCAGGGCTACGAGCAGTACTTC,CAWTKSFQGYEQYF
TRBV18,TRBJ2-5,.,.,TGTGCCAGCTTACCCAACAGGGATGGAGAGACCCAGTACTTC,CASLPNRDGETQYF
TRBV5-1,TRBJ1-5,.,.,TGCGCCAGCAGCTTGTGGGGCTTAGGGGAAGGGCAGCCCCAGCATTTT,CASSLWGLGEGQPQHF
TRBV9,TRBJ1-2,.,.,TGTGCCAGCAGCGTCCAAGGGGGTGGCTACACCTTC,CASSVQGGGYTF
TRBV5-6,TRBJ1-2,.,.,TGTGCCAGCAGGTCCGGGACCGGGGTGAGCTACACCTTC,CASRSGTGVSYTF
TRBV28,TRBJ1-1,.,.,TGTGCCAGCAGTCGACAGGTTGAAGCTTTCTTT,CASSRQVEAFF
TRBV19,TRBJ1-5,TRBD1,.,TGTGCCAGTAGTAAAGGCAACCCCGGGACAGGGGGCGGTAGCAATCAGCCCCAGCATTTT,CASSKGNPGTGGGSNQPQHF
TRBV2,TRBJ1-1,.,.,TGTGCCAGCTTGCGAAGGCGCATGAACACTGAAGCTTTCTTT,CASLRRRMNTEAFF
TRBV6-5,TRBJ2-7,TRBD1,.,TGTGCCAGCAGTTACCCCCGGGACAGGCGATCCTACGAGCAGTACTTC,CASSYPRDRRSYEQYF